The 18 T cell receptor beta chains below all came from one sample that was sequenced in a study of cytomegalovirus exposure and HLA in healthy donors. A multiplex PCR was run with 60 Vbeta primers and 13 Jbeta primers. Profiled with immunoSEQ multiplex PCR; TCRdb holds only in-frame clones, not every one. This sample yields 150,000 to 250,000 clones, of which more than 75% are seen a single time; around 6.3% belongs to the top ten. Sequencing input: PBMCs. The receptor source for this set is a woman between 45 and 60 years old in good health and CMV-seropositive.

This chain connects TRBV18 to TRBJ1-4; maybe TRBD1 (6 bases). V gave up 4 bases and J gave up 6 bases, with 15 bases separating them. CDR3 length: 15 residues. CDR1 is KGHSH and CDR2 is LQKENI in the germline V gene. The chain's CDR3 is CASSRTGSGDEKLFF. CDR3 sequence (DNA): TGTGCCAGCTCACGTACAGGGTCAGGGGATGAAAAACTGTTTTTT.

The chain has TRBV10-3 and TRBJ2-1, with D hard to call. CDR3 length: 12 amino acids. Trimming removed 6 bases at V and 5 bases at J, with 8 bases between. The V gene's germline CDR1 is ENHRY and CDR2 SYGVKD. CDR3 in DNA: TGTGCCATCAGCGACTGGGACAATGAGCAGTTCTTC. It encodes CAISDWDNEQFF.

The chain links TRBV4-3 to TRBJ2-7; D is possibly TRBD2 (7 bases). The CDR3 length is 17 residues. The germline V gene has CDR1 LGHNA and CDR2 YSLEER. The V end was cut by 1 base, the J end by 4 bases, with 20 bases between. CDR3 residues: CASSQVLGGQTFYEQYF. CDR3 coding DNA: TGCGCCAGCAGCCAAGTCTTGGGGGGGCAGACGTTTTACGAGCAGTACTTC.

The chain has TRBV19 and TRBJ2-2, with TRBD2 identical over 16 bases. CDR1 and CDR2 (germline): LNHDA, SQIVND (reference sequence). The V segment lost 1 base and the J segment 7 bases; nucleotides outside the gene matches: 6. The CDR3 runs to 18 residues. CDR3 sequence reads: CASSIVGLAGGPVGELFF. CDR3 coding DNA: TGTGCCAGTAGTATAGTGGGACTAGCGGGAGGGCCGGTCGGGGAGCTGTTTTTT.

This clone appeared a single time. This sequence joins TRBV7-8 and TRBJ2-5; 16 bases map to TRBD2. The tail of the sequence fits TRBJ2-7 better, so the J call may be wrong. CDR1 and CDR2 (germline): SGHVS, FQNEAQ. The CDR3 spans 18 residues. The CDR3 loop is CASSLGGLAGGPSYEQYF. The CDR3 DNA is TGTGCCAGCAGCCTGGGGGGACTAGCGGGGGGGCCCTCCTACGAGCAGTACTTC.

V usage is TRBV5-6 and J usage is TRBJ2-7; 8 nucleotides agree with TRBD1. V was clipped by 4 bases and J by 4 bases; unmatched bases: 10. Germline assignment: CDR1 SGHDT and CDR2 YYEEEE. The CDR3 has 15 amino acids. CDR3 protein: CASSIPGTGVYEQYF. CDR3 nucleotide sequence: TGTGCCAGCAGCATTCCGGGGACAGGAGTTTACGAGCAGTACTTC.

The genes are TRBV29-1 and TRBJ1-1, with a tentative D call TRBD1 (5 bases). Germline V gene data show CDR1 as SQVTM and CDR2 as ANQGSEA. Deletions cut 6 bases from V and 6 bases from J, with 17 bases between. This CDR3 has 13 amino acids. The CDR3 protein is CSVRPGGAPEAFF. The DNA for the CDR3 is TGCAGCGTGCGACCTGGCGGGGCCCCTGAAGCTTTCTTT. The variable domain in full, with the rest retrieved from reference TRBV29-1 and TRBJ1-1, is SAVISQKPSRDICQRGTSLTIQCQVDSQVTMMFWYRQQPGQSLTLIATANQGSEATYESGFVIDKFPISRPNLTFSTLTVSNMSPEDSSIYLCSVRPGGAPEAFFGQGTRLTVV.

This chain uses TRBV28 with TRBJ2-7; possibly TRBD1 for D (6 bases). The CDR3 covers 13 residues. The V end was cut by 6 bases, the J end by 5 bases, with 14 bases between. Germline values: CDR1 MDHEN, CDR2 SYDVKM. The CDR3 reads CASSPGGSDEQYF. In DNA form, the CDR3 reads TGTGCCAGCAGCCCTGGGGGCAGCGACGAGCAGTACTTC.

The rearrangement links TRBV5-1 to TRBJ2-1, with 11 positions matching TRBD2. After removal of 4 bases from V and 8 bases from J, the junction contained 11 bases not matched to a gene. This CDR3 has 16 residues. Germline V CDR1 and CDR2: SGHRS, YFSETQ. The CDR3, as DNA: TGCGCCAGCAGCGGATATAGCGGGGGGGCCGCCGATGAGCAGTTCTTC. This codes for CASSGYSGGAADEQFF.

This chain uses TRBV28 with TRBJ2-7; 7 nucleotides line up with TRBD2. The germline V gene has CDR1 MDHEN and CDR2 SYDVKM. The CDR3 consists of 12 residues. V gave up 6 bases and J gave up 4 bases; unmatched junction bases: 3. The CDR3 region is CASSGRRYEQYF. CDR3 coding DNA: TGTGCCAGCAGCGGGAGGAGGTACGAGCAGTACTTC.

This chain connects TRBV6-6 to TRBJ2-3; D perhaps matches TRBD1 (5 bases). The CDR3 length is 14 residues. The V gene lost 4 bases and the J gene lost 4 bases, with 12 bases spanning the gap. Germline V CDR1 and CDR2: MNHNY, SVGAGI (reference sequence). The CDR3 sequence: CASSSRQFSDTQYF. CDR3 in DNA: TGTGCCAGCAGTTCAAGACAGTTCTCAGATACGCAGTATTTT.

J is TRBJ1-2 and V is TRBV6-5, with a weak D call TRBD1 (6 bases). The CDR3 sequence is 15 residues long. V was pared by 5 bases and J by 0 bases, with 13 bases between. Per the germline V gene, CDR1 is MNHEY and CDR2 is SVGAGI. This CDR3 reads CASSLDRFSNYGYTF. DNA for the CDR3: TGTGCCAGCAGTCTAGACAGGTTTTCTAACTATGGCTACACCTTC.

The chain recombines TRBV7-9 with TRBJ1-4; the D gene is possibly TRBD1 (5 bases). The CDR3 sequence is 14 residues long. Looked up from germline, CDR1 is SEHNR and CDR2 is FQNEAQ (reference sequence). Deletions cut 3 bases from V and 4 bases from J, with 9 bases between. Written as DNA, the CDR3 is TGTGCCAGCAGCTTTTCAGGGATTAATGAAAAACTGTTTTTT. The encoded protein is CASSFSGINEKLFF.

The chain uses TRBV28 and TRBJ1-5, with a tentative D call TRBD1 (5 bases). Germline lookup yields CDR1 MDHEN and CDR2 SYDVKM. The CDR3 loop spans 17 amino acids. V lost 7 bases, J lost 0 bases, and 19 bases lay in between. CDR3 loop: CASTREVWVYSNQPQHF. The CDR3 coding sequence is TGTGCCAGCACCAGGGAAGTTTGGGTTTATAGCAATCAGCCCCAGCATTTT. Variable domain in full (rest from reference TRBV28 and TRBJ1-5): DVKVTQSSRYLVKRTGEKVFLECVQDMDHENMFWYRQDPGLGLRLIYFSYDVKMKEKGDIPEGYSVSREKKERFSLILESASTNQTSMYLCASTREVWVYSNQPQHFGDGTRLSIL.

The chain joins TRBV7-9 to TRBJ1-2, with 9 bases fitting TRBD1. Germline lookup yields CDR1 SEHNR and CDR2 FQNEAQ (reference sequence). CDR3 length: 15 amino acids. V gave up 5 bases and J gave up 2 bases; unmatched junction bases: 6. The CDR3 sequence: CASSAPGQGNYGYTF. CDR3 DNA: TGTGCCAGCAGCGCCCCGGGACAGGGAAACTATGGCTACACCTTC.

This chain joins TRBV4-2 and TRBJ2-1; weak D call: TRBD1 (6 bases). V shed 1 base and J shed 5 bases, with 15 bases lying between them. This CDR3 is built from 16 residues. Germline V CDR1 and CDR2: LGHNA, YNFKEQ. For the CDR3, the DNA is TGTGCCAGCAGCCAAGGTGAGACAGGACTTGACAATGAGCAGTTCTTC. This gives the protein CASSQGETGLDNEQFF.

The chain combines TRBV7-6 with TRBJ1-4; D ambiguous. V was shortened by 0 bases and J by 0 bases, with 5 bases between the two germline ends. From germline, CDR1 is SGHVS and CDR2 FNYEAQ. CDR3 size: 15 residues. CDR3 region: CASSLAPATNEKLFF. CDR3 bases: TGTGCCAGCAGCTTAGCTCCAGCAACTAATGAAAAACTGTTTTTT.

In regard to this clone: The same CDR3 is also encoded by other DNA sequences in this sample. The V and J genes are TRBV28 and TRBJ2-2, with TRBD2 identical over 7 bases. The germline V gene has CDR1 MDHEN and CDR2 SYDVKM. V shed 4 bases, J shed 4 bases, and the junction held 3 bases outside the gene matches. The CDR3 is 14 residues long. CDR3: CASSSPGGTGELFF. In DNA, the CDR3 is TGTGCCAGCAGTTCCCCGGGGGGCACCGGGGAGCTGTTTTTT.